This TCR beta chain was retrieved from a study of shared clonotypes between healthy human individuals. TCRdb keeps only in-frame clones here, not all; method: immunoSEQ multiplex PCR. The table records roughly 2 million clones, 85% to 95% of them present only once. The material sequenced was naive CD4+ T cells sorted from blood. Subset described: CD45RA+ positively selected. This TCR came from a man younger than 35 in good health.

Here the CDR3 DNA reads TGTGCCAGCAGTGAATGGAGTAGCGGGAGGGAGAGTGAGCAGTTCTTC. This encodes CASSEWSSGRESEQFF. The V and J genes are TRBV25-1 and TRBJ2-1; TRBD2 matches at 11 bases. Unmatched junction bases numbered 8, after V lost 1 base and J lost 9 bases. Per the germline V gene, CDR1 is MGHDK and CDR2 is SYGVNS. The CDR3 loop spans 16 amino acids.